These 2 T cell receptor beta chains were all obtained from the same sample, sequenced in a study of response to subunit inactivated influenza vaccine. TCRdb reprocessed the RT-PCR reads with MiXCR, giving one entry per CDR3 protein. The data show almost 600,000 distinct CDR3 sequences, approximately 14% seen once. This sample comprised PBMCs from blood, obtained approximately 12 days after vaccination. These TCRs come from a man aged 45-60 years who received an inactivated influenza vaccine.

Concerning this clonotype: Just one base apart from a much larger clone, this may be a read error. CDR3 in DNA: TGCGCCAGCGGCCCAGGGGATTCCCCCTACGAGCAGTACTTC. Its protein product is CASGPGDSPYEQYF. The V gene is TRBV4-1, the J gene TRBJ2-7, with a tentative D call TRBD1 (6 bases). This CDR3 comprises 14 residues. With 8 bases removed from V and 2 bases from J, the gap between germline ends came to 16 bases. CDR1 is MGHRA and CDR2 is YSYEKL in the germline V gene.

The CDR3 nucleotides are TGCAGTGCTAGGGAAAGGGCCCACGAGCAGTACTTC. Translation: CSARERAHEQYF. The chain employs TRBV20-1 and TRBJ2-7; no definite D call. The length of the CDR3 is 12 residues. V was pared by 3 bases and J by 5 bases, with 11 bases between. Germline-derived CDR1 and CDR2 are DFQATT and SNEGSKA (reference sequence).